This T cell receptor (beta chain) was sequenced for a study of blood T cells in healthy people across ages. The wider study: For every two T cells, template switching captured about one barcoded beta molecule.

Each sample gave at least 7 million isolated PBMCs. Extracted total RNA amounted to at least 6 micrograms for each sample. A second about 7 to 12 cycle PCR used barcoded and J-beta primers. TCRdb independently ran MiXCR on the 5' RACE reads; one entry per CDR3 protein. The data show 450,000 to 700,000 distinct CDR3 sequences, 27% seen once. The V and J ends lost 0 bases and 1 base respectively, with 9 bases between them. CDR3 length: 16 residues. Per germline, CDR1 MNHEY and CDR2 SVGEGT. Sequenced material: blood. The chain employs TRBV6-2 or TRBV6-3 and TRBJ2-2, with D tentatively TRBD1 (6 bases). This receptor was identified in an older woman in good health. The CDR3 here is CASSYSLDRNTGELFF. The CDR3 region has the DNA TGTGCCAGCAGTTACTCTTTGGACAGGAACACCGGGGAGCTGTTTTTT.